This T cell receptor beta chain was captured in a study of CD8 T cells in ankylosing spondylitis. Study results and limitations: A number of the motif variants had already been described in reactive arthritis synovial fluid and blood. Disease-linked clones reportedly showed significant enrichment in matched ankylosing spondylitis synovial fluid. A TCR beta motif made of fewer than ten highly homologous variants seemed typical of ankylosing spondylitis blood.

Using quantitative 5'-RACE with molecular barcodes, the authors made TCR beta libraries. Via MiXCR, TCRdb re-called the 5' RACE reads, giving one row per CDR3 protein. This repertoire shows 700,000 to 850,000 distinct CDR3 sequences, 10% to 15% found once; its top ten account for 0.51%. CDR3 length equals 14 residues. The trim removed 5 bases at V and 6 bases at J, leaving 10 bases unmatched. Germline CDR1 reads SEHNR; CDR2 reads FQNEAQ (reference sequence). Comments on this clonotype: No antigen is known for it.

The sequence came from a male donor with ankylosing spondylitis. Specimen: blood, either unsorted or a sorted T cell fraction (not recorded which). The rearrangement uses TRBV7-9 and TRBJ2-7; TRBD1 aligns across 7 bases. The CDR3 is CASSLETGWSEQYF. The DNA of the CDR3 is TGTGCCAGCAGCCTAGAGACAGGGTGGTCCGAGCAGTACTTC.